Listed below are T cell receptor beta chains from one sample, sequenced in a study of cytomegalovirus exposure and HLA in healthy donors. Assay used: immunoSEQ multiplex PCR; TCRdb lists only in-frame clones, some missing. The sample shows about 200,000 clones, roughly 73% of them seen only once. The source material was PBMCs. These receptors were obtained from a woman between 25 and 40 years old in good health and CMV-seronegative. The CDR3 runs from the conserved cysteine through the conserved F or W. A D gene is named only where the DNA matches it firmly. Clone size is stated in some rows and not others, as once, few, many or a class when expanded.

>TRBV4-1|TRBJ1-1|.|.
CASSQGTGIGDTEAFF
TGCGCCAGCAGCCAAGGCACAGGGATAGGGGACACTGAAGCTTTCTTT
>TRBV7-2|TRBJ1-3|.|.
CASSQAPGKNTIYF
TGTGCCAGCAGCCAGGCCCCTGGCAAAAACACCATATATTTT
>TRBV2|TRBJ2-1|.|TRBD2
CASTLRTSSYNEQFF
TGTGCCAGCACCTTAAGGACTAGCTCCTACAATGAGCAGTTCTTC
>TRBV18|TRBJ1-5|.|.
CASSPGTSNQPQHF
TGTGCCAGCTCACCAGGGACAAGCAATCAGCCCCAGCATTTT
>TRBV7-6|TRBJ2-7|.|TRBD1
CASSLTTGGNEQYF
TGTGCCAGCAGCTTAACCACAGGGGGGAACGAGCAGTACTTC
>TRBV18|TRBJ1-1|.|TRBD1
CASSPRGGTGGLDTEAFF
TGTGCCAGCTCACCACGGGGAGGGACAGGGGGCCTTGACACTGAAGCTTTCTTT
>TRBV29-1|TRBJ2-7|.|TRBD1
CSVALRDRGPYEQYF
TGCAGCGTTGCCCTACGGGACAGGGGGCCCTACGAGCAGTACTTC
>TRBV7-2|TRBJ2-7|.|.
CASSLGLARGSNEQYF
TGTGCCAGCAGCTTAGGGTTGGCAAGGGGGTCTAACGAGCAGTACTTC
>TRBV7-8|TRBJ2-7|once|TRBD2
CASSVRLAGVYEQYF
TGTGCCAGCAGCGTCAGACTAGCGGGGGTTTACGAGCAGTACTTC
>TRBV5-5|TRBJ2-1|.|TRBD2
CASSLEGTSGYYNEQFF
TGTGCCAGCAGCTTGGAAGGGACTAGCGGATACTACAATGAGCAGTTCTTC